The clone carrying this T cell receptor beta chain was recorded many times. Its specificity is not known. This sample is part of a study of T-cell reconstitution after alpha-beta-depleted transplantation in children. Points from the study as a whole: Alpha-beta T cells about two months after transplant reportedly derived from several hundred expanded graft clones. After transplant, high TCRbeta diversity at day 60 in some patients arose from surviving recipient T cells and thymic progenitors. A year had passed since transplant, and T-cell counts and diversity by then came mostly from newly produced T cells.

Preparation of the TCRbeta library was carried out with unique molecular identifiers. TCRdb re-derived calls from the PCR reads in MiXCR, one entry per CDR3 protein. This table has hundreds of thousands of distinct CDR3 sequences, 13% appearing once. Germline V gives CDR1 SQVTM, CDR2 ANQGSEA. Trimming took 3 bases from V and 3 from J, leaving 9 bases between them. The CDR3 totals 12 residues. V is TRBV29-1 and J is TRBJ2-7; D gene unclear. The input for sequencing was PBMCs, mostly from graft donor cells, taken 360 days after TCRalphabeta/CD19-depleted stem cell transplant. The TCR comes from a male patient aged 10-17 years who had a stem cell transplant for acute myeloid leukemia, so the T cells may come from the graft donor. CDR3 DNA: TGCAGCGTTGAGAGTTATAGCTACGAGCAGTACTTC. Its protein product is CSVESYSYEQYF.